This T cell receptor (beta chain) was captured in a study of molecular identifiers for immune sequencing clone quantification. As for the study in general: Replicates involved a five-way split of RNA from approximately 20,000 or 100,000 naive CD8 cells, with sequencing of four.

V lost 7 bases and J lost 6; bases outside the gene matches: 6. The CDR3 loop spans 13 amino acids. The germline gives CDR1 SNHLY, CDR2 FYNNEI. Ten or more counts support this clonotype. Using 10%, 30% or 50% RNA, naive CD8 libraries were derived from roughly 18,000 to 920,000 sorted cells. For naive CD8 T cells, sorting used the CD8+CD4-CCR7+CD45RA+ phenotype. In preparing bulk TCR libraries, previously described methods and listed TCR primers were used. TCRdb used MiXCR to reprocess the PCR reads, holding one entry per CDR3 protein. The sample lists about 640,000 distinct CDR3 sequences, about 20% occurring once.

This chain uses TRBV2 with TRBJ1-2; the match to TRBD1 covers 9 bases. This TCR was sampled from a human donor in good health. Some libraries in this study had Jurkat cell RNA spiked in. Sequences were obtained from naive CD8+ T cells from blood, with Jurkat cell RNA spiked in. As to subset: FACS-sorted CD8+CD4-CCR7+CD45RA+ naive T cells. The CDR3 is CASKGDREDGYTF. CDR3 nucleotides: TGTGCCAGCAAAGGGGACAGGGAAGATGGCTACACCTTC.